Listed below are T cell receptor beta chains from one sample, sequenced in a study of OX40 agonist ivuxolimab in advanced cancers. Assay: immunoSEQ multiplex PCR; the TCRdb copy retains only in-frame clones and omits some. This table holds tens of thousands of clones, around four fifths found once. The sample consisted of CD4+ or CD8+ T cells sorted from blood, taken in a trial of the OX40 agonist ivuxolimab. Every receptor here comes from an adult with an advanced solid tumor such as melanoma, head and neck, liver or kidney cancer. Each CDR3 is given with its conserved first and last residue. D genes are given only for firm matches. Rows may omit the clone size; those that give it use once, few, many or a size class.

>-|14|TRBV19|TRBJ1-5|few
CASTPQNSNQPQHF
TGTGCCAGCACACCTCAAAATAGCAATCAGCCCCAGCATTTT
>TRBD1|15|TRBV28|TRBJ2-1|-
CASRSGQANYNEQFF
TGTGCCAGCAGATCAGGACAGGCCAACTACAATGAGCAGTTCTTC
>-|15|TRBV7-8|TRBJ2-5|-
CASSFPRRLGETQYF
TGTGCCAGCAGCTTCCCTCGAAGGCTTGGGGAGACCCAGTACTTC
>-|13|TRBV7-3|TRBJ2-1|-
CASSSPTAGGQFF
TGTGCCAGCAGCTCTCCTACAGCCGGGGGACAGTTCTTC
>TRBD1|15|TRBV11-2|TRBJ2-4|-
CASSRTGGLQNIQYF
TGTGCCAGCAGCCGGACAGGGGGCTTACAAAACATTCAGTACTTC
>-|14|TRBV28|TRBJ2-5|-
CASSLSQRQETQYF
TGTGCCAGCAGTTTATCCCAGCGGCAAGAGACCCAGTACTTC
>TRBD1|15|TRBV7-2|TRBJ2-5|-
CASSLAPDRAETQYF
TGTGCCAGCAGCTTAGCTCCGGACAGGGCGGAGACCCAGTACTTC
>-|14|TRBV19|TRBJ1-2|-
CASSIPYPGGGYTF
TGTGCCAGTAGTATCCCCTATCCCGGAGGCGGCTACACCTTC
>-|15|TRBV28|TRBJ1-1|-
CASSFSSGTNTEAFF
TGTGCCAGCAGTTTTTCTTCCGGGACGAACACTGAAGCTTTCTTT
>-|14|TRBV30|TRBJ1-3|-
CAWTLRSSGNTIYF
TGTGCCTGGACGCTCAGGTCCTCTGGAAACACCATATATTTT
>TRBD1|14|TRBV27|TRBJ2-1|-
CASSGQGARNEQFF
TGTGCCAGCAGTGGACAGGGGGCGCGGAATGAGCAGTTCTTC
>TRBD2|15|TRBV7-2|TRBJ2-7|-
CASSSGLAVTYEQYF
TGTGCCAGCAGCTCGGGACTAGCGGTGACCTACGAGCAGTACTTC
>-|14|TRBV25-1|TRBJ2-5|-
CASSEGDRKMAQYF
TGTGCCAGCAGTGAGGGCGATCGGAAGATGGCCCAGTACTTC
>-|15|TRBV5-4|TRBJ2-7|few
CASSLPGGSSYEQYF
TGTGCCAGCAGCTTGCCAGGGGGGAGCTCCTACGAGCAGTACTTC
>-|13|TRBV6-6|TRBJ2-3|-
CASRAGATDTQYF
TGTGCCAGCCGGGCGGGGGCGACAGATACGCAGTATTTT
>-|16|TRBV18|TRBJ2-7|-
CASSPGGGGSPYEQYF
TGTGCCAGCTCACCAGGGGGAGGAGGGTCTCCCTACGAGCAGTACTTC
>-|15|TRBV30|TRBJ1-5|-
CAWSARGGSNQPQHF
TGTGCCTGGAGTGCCCGGGGGGGCAGCAATCAGCCCCAGCATTTT
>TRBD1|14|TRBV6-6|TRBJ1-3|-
CASSYGDSANTIYF
TGTGCCAGCAGTTACGGGGACAGTGCGAACACCATATATTTT
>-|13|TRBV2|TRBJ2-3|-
CASNGGVQDTQYF
TGTGCCAGCAATGGCGGGGTCCAAGATACGCAGTATTTT
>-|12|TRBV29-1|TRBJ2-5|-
CSLSGGEETQYF
TGCAGCCTGAGTGGTGGGGAAGAGACCCAGTACTTC
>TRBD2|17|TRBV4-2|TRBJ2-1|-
CASSQADIRRGGDEQFF
TGTGCCAGCAGCCAAGCGGATATAAGGCGGGGAGGGGATGAGCAGTTCTTC
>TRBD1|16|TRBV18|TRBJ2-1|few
CASSYTGTGSYNEQFF
TGTGCCAGCTCTTACACCGGGACAGGGAGTTACAATGAGCAGTTCTTC
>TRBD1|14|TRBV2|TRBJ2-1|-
CASRTGTANNEQFF
TGTGCCAGCAGGACCGGGACAGCAAACAATGAGCAGTTCTTC
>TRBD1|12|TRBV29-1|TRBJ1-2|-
CSVEGTGGGYTF
TGCAGCGTCGAGGGGACAGGGGGGGGCTACACCTTC
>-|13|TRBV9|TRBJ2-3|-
CASSVTYTDTQYF
TGTGCCAGCAGCGTCACATACACAGATACGCAGTATTTT
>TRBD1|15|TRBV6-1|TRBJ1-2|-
CASSENTGTDYGYTF
TGTGCCAGCAGTGAGAATACCGGGACAGATTATGGCTACACCTTC
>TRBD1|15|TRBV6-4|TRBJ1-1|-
CASSPGQGLSTEAFF
TGTGCCAGCAGCCCGGGACAGGGATTGAGCACTGAAGCTTTCTTT
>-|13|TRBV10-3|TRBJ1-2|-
CAITAEGTYGYTF
TGTGCCATCACCGCCGAAGGGACGTATGGCTACACCTTC
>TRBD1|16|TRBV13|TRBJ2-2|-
CASSRGTGRNTGELFF
TGTGCCAGCAGCCGTGGGACAGGGCGGAACACCGGGGAGCTGTTTTTT
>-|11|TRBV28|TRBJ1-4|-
CASKGQEKLFF
TGTGCCAGCAAGGGGCAAGAAAAACTGTTTTTT
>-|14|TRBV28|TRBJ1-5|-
CASTVDGRNQPQHF
TGTGCCAGCACCGTAGACGGACGCAATCAGCCCCAGCATTTT
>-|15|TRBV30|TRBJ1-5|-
CAWSSGTLSNQPQHF
TGTGCCTGGAGTTCCGGGACGCTAAGCAATCAGCCCCAGCATTTT
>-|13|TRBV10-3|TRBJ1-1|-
CAISAQAGTEAFF
TGTGCCATCAGTGCGCAGGCGGGCACTGAAGCTTTCTTT
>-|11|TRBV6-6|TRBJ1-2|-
CASSHDYGYTF
TGTGCCAGCAGCCACGACTATGGCTACACCTTC
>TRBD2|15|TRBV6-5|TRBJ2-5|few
CASSYSSWGGETQYF
TGTGCCAGCAGTTACTCGAGCTGGGGGGGGGAGACCCAGTACTTC
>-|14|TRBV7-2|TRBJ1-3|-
CASSLGQSRDTIYF
TGTGCCAGCAGCTTAGGACAATCTAGGGACACCATATATTTT
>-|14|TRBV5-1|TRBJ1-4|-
CASSRGQGNEKLFF
TGCGCCAGCAGCCGGGGGCAGGGTAATGAAAAACTGTTTTTT
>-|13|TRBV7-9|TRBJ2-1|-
CASSLGGPGEQFF
TGTGCCAGCAGCTTAGGGGGCCCCGGTGAGCAGTTCTTC
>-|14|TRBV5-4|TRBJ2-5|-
CASSFPDRQETQYF
TGTGCCAGCAGCTTCCCGGACAGACAAGAGACCCAGTACTTC
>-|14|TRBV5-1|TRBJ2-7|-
CASRLESGSYEQYF
TGCGCCAGCAGGCTAGAGTCGGGGTCCTACGAGCAGTACTTC
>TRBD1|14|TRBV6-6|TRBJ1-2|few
CASNPGQGEGGYTF
TGTGCCAGCAACCCCGGGCAGGGGGAGGGTGGCTACACCTTC
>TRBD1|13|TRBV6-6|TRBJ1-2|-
CASRGRGVYGYTF
TGTGCCAGCAGGGGCAGGGGGGTATATGGCTACACCTTC
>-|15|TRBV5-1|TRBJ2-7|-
CASSLAGGKDYEQYF
TGCGCCAGCAGCTTGGCAGGTGGAAAAGACTACGAGCAGTACTTC
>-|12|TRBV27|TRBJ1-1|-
CASPRAWLEAFF
TGTGCCAGCCCTCGGGCGTGGCTTGAAGCTTTCTTT
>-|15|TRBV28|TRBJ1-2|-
CASTASWAGPYGYTF
TGTGCCAGCACCGCCTCCTGGGCAGGGCCTTATGGCTACACCTTC
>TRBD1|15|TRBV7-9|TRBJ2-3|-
CASSLEGGGTDTQYF
TGTGCCAGCAGCTTAGAAGGGGGCGGAACAGATACGCAGTATTTT
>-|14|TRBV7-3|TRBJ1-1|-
CASSRGGVGEEAFF
TGTGCCAGCAGCCGCGGTGGGGTTGGAGAGGAAGCTTTCTTT
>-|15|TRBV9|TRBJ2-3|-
CASSADSTPGDTQYF
TGTGCCAGCAGCGCCGACTCTACCCCAGGAGATACGCAGTATTTT
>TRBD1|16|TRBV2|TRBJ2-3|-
CASRYGTGDHTDTQYF
TGTGCCAGCAGGTACGGGACAGGGGACCACACAGATACGCAGTATTTT
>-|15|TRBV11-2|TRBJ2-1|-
CASSPDTLGINEQFF
TGTGCCAGCAGCCCAGACACACTAGGGATCAATGAGCAGTTCTTC
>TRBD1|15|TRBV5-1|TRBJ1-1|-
CASSLGGTGNTEAFF
TGCGCCAGCAGCTTGGGAGGGACAGGGAACACTGAAGCTTTCTTT
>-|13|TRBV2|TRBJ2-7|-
CASRTQIVYEQYF
TGTGCCAGCCGAACTCAGATAGTCTACGAGCAGTACTTC